These 10 T cell receptor beta chains originate from one sample sequenced in a study of blood T cells in healthy people across ages. A second PCR, run for about 6 to 11 cycles, used a sample-barcoded 5' primer plus a J-beta primer mix. One entry per CDR3 protein results from TCRdb running MiXCR on the 5' RACE reads. The sample carries roughly 830,000 distinct CDR3 sequences, around 62% recorded once. Sequenced material: blood. These receptors all stem from a young man in good health.

The chain combines TRBV15 with TRBJ2-4, with unresolved D. Germline loops: CDR1 LNHNV, CDR2 YYDKDF (reference sequence). The CDR3 covers 14 residues. With 0 bases removed from V and 13 bases from J, the gap between germline ends came to 16 bases. Here the CDR3 reads CATSRDRARNVQYF. The CDR3 DNA sequence: TGTGCCACCAGCAGAGATAGGGCTCGGAACGTGCAGTACTTC.

V is TRBV7-2 and J is TRBJ2-4; D ambiguous. The CDR3 sequence is 13 residues long. From germline, CDR1 is SGHTA and CDR2 FQGNSA. V lost 1 base and J lost 9, with 10 bases in between. In DNA, the CDR3 is TGTGCCAGCAGCTTAGAACTCCTAGGCATTCAGTACTTC. It translates to CASSLELLGIQYF. The full variable domain, its missing parts supplied by reference TRBV7-2 and TRBJ2-4, is GAGVSQSPSNKVTEKGKDVELRCDPISGHTALYWYRQSLGQGLEFLIYFQGNSAPDKSGLPSDRFSAERTGGSVSTLTIQRTQQEDSAVYLCASSLELLGIQYFGAGTRLSVL.

The chain is built from TRBV2 and TRBJ1-1, with D possibly matching TRBD1 (6 bases). V lost 0 bases to trimming and J lost 4 bases, with 15 bases between them. The CDR3 is made up of 16 amino acids. The V gene's germline CDR1 is SNHLY and CDR2 FYNNEI. The CDR3 nucleotides read TGTGCCAGCAGTGAAGCGCCAGGGGCCGGGGTCACTGAAGCTTTCTTT. Its protein is CASSEAPGAGVTEAFF.

This chain links TRBV6-2 or TRBV6-3 with TRBJ2-1; the D gene is possibly TRBD2 (6 bases). The CDR3 covers 13 residues. From germline, CDR1 is MNHEY and CDR2 SVGEGT. The germline V and J ends were trimmed by 6 bases and 11 bases, with 17 bases remaining between them. The CDR3 here is CASREPPGLKQFF. The CDR3, as DNA: TGTGCCAGCAGAGAACCGCCGGGACTTAAGCAGTTCTTC.

This clonotype was counted only a few times. CDR3 sequence: CSASGGAEETQYF. The CDR3 DNA follows: TGCAGTGCTAGCGGGGGGGCCGAAGAGACCCAGTACTTC. This rearrangement joins TRBV20-1 to TRBJ2-5; the match to TRBD2 covers 8 bases. The V segment lost 3 bases and the J segment 3 bases; nucleotides outside the gene matches: 3. Germline CDR1 and CDR2: DFQATT and SNEGSKA (reference sequence). The CDR3 is made up of 13 amino acids.

The V call is TRBV7-2, the J call TRBJ2-3, with 10 bases matching TRBD2. V gave up 0 bases and J gave up 2 bases; unmatched junction bases: 5. The CDR3 sequence is 17 residues long. Germline CDR1 is SGHTA and CDR2 is FQGNSA. The CDR3 here is CASSLAISGGFTDTQYF. As DNA, the CDR3 is TGTGCCAGCAGCTTAGCGATTAGCGGGGGGTTCACAGATACGCAGTATTTT.

Note on this clonotype: With a much larger clone just one base away, this may be a read error. CDR3 region: CASSSRQYGSGANVPTF. DNA for the CDR3: TGTGCCAGCAGTTCCAGGCAGTACGGCTCTGGGGCCAACGTCCCGACTTTC. This chain connects TRBV6-2 or TRBV6-3 to TRBJ2-6; possible D gene TRBD1, 5 bases. CDR3 size: 17 residues. Germline values: CDR1 MNHEY, CDR2 SVGEGT.

CDR3 DNA sequence: TGTGCCATCAGTGAGTCCTCTGGTCAAGAGACCCAGTACTTC. As protein: CAISESSGQETQYF. This chain uses TRBV10-3 with TRBJ2-5; the D is unclear. Trimming shortened V by 0 bases and J by 2 bases, and 7 bases separated the two germline ends. Germline V gene lookup returns CDR1 ENHRY and CDR2 SYGVKD. This CDR3 is 14 amino acids long.

This sequence joins TRBV7-2 and TRBJ2-2, with 8 bases that match TRBD2. The CDR3 is 16 residues long. The germline V gene encodes CDR1 SGHTA and CDR2 FQGNSA. The ends lost 5 bases at V and 5 bases at J; junction bases unmatched: 10. The CDR3 region has the DNA TGTGCCAGCAGCCCTCGAGGCGGGGGGTGGACCGGGGAGCTGTTTTTT. Protein: CASSPRGGGWTGELFF.

The rearrangement links TRBV29-1 to TRBJ2-7; D is tentatively TRBD1 or TRBD2 (5 bases each). From germline, CDR1 is SQVTM and CDR2 ANQGSEA. This CDR3 comprises 14 residues. V shed 4 bases and J shed 3 bases, with 16 bases lying between them. CDR3 amino acids: CSVGLRGMSYEQYF. In DNA form, the CDR3 reads TGCAGCGTTGGTCTGAGGGGTATGAGCTACGAGCAGTACTTC.